This TCR beta chain was profiled in a study of blood T cell repertoires in COVID-19. Turning to the study itself: Sites in the United States, Italy and Spain provided acute and convalescent COVID-19 samples.

Clones were sequenced by immunoSEQ multiplex PCR, and TCRdb holds only the in-frame ones, with some missing. The sample has more than 150,000 clones, roughly 80% seen once. The V and J ends lost 4 bases and 0 bases respectively, with 16 bases between them. CDR1 is SGHAT, CDR2 FQNNGV, per germline. The CDR3 length is 17 residues. The chain joins TRBV11-2 to TRBJ2-1; tentatively, D is TRBD2 (6 bases). Sequencing was carried out using peripheral blood. The TCR comes from a man in his fifties or sixties who had recovered from COVID-19. CDR3 in amino acids: CASSSPPAGSSYNEQFF. In DNA, the CDR3 is TGTGCCAGCAGCTCTCCCCCGGCGGGGAGCTCCTACAATGAGCAGTTCTTC.